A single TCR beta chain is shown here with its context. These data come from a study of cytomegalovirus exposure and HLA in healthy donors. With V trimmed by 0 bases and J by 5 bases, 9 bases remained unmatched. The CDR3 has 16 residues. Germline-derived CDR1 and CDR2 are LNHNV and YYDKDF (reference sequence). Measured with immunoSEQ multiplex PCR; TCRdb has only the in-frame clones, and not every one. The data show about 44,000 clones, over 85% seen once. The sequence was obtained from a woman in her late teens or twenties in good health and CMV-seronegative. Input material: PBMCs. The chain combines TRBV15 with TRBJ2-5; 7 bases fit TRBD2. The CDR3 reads CATSRDRSSGRETQYF. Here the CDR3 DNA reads TGTGCCACCAGCAGAGATCGCTCTAGCGGTAGGGAGACCCAGTACTTC.